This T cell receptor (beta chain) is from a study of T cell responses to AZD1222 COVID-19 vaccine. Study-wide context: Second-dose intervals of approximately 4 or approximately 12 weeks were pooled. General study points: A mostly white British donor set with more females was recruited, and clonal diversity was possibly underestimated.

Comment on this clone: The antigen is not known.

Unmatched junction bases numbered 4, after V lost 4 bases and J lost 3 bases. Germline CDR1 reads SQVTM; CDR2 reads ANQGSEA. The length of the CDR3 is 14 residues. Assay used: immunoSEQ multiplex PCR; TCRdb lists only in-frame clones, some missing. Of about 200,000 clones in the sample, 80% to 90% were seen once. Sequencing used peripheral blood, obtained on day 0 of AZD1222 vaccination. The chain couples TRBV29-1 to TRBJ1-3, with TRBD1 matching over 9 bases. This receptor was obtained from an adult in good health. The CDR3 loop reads CSVGGTGNGNTIYF. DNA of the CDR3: TGCAGCGTTGGGGGGACAGGGAATGGAAACACCATATATTTT.